The entry below describes one TCR beta chain. The antigen remains undetermined. This sample stems from a study of cytomegalovirus exposure and HLA in healthy donors. Overall study results and limits: Analysis performed later showed TCR beta chains linked to HLA being more clonally expanded than equally common others. One variant, a missense change in DCLRE1C, was linked in a later analysis to TCR beta V- and J-gene trimming.

The PCR ran on 60 Vbeta and 13 Jbeta primers. Only in-frame clones appear in the TCRdb table, and some are missing; sequencing was by immunoSEQ multiplex PCR. The sample carries under 150,000 clones, around 77% recorded once. This sequence originates from a man in his fifties or sixties in good health and CMV-seronegative. Sequencing was carried out using PBMCs.

The CDR3 loop is CASSEMQGYSSYNEQFF. CDR3 nucleotides: TGTGCCAGCAGTGAGATGCAGGGTTATAGCTCCTACAATGAGCAGTTCTTC. The V gene is TRBV6-1, the J gene TRBJ2-1; tentative D call: TRBD1 (5 bases). The germline V gene has CDR1 MNHNS and CDR2 SASEGT. The CDR3 sequence is 17 residues long. The V gene lost 3 bases and the J gene lost 0 bases, with 15 bases spanning the gap.